What follows are 24 T cell receptor beta chains derived from one specimen sequenced in a study of shared clonotypes between healthy human individuals. Using immunoSEQ multiplex PCR, the repertoire was profiled, and TCRdb retains in-frame clones only, with some absent. The repertoire holds around 500,000 clones, with roughly 80% as singletons. The sequencing input was PBMCs. These receptors were obtained from a woman aged 35 to 49 in good health. Some clones in this sample may be carry-over from other donors' samples.

In regard to this clone: A far larger clone is off by one base, so a read error is likely. V gene TRBV5-1 combines with J gene TRBJ1-2; TRBD1 might be the D (5 bases). This CDR3 has 14 residues. The V and J ends lost 0 bases and 4 bases respectively, with 10 bases between them. Looked up from germline, CDR1 is SGHRS and CDR2 is YFSETQ. CDR3 bases: TGCGCCAGCAGCTTGGTTGGGGGAGGCTATGGCTACACCTTC. It is translated as CASSLVGGGYGYTF.

About this clone itself: This is likely an artifact of a read error, given a far larger clone one base away. The rearrangement uses TRBV7-9 and TRBJ1-2; TRBD1 aligns across 10 bases. The germline CDR1 and CDR2 sequences are SEHNR and FQNEAQ (reference sequence). This CDR3 has 17 amino acids. The CDR3 DNA reads TGTGCCGGCAGCGATTCGGGGACAGGGGTCAATAGTGATGGCTACACCTTC. It is translated as CAGSDSGTGVNSDGYTF.

The chain carries TRBV28 and TRBJ2-3; D might be TRBD2 (7 bases). Germline V gene data show CDR1 as MDHEN and CDR2 as SYDVKM. Deletions cut 7 bases from V and 5 bases from J, with 13 bases between. This CDR3 spans 13 amino acids. CDR3 coding DNA: TGTGCCAGCACCCTAGGGGGGGGAGATACGCAGTATTTT. Protein product: CASTLGGGDTQYF.

As to this clone: This specimen includes other DNA sequences encoding the same CDR3. The rearrangement links TRBV18 to TRBJ1-1; D uncertain. The CDR3 runs 12 residues. CDR1 and CDR2 (germline): KGHSH, LQKENI. Trimming shortened V by 3 bases and J by 2 bases, and 4 bases separated the two germline ends. The CDR3 DNA sequence: TGTGCCAGCTCACCCACAAACACTGAAGCTTTCTTT. It translates to CASSPTNTEAFF.

V and J are TRBV19 and TRBJ2-5; 9 nucleotides line up with TRBD1. Germline CDR1 and CDR2: LNHDA and SQIVND (reference sequence). The CDR3 length is 15 residues. V shed 1 base and J 5 bases; nucleotides not matched to a gene: 5. In DNA, the CDR3 is TGTGCCAGTAGTATAGGCTACAGGGGGCCCGAGACCCAGTACTTC. Translated, it gives CASSIGYRGPETQYF.

The chain joins TRBV7-9 to TRBJ2-7; possible D gene TRBD1, 6 bases. The germline V and J ends were trimmed by 0 bases and 7 bases, with 16 bases remaining between them. Germline V CDR1 and CDR2: SEHNR, FQNEAQ (reference sequence). This CDR3 has 15 amino acids. The CDR3 sequence: CASSLAQGSPTEQYF. CDR3 DNA: TGTGCCAGCAGCTTAGCGCAGGGGTCCCCCACTGAGCAGTACTTC.

V usage is TRBV4-1 and J usage is TRBJ2-2; D call uncertain. The CDR3 loop spans 13 amino acids. V dropped 2 bases and J dropped 2 bases, with 3 bases sitting between them. Per the germline V gene, CDR1 is MGHRA and CDR2 is YSYEKL. CDR3 amino acids: CASSQKNTGELFF. In DNA form, the CDR3 reads TGCGCCAGCAGCCAAAAAAACACCGGGGAGCTGTTTTTT.

V usage is TRBV5-1 and J usage is TRBJ2-1, with 9 bases aligning to TRBD2. The CDR3 sequence is 13 residues long. The germline V gene has CDR1 SGHRS and CDR2 YFSETQ. Unmatched junction bases numbered 6, after V lost 5 bases and J lost 9 bases. CDR3 bases: TGCGCCAGCAGAGCGGGAGGAGGCACTGAGCAGTTCTTC. Translation gives CASRAGGGTEQFF.

This clone appeared once. This chain connects TRBV15 to TRBJ2-1, with 12 nucleotides matching TRBD2. Per germline, CDR1 LNHNV and CDR2 YYDKDF (reference sequence). The CDR3 is made up of 16 amino acids. V lost 1 base, J lost 8 bases, and 6 bases stayed unmatched. The CDR3 sequence: CATSRAPLAGGDEQFF. The DNA of the CDR3 is TGTGCCACCAGCAGAGCCCCCCTAGCGGGAGGGGATGAGCAGTTCTTC.

V usage is TRBV29-1 and J usage is TRBJ2-7; perhaps D is TRBD1 or TRBD2 (5 bases each). CDR1 is SQVTM, CDR2 ANQGSEA, per germline. Trimming removed 4 bases at V and 4 bases at J, with 20 bases between. The CDR3 has 15 amino acids. CDR3 loop: CSVAGTTLSPYEQYF. CDR3 nucleotide sequence: TGCAGCGTTGCTGGGACCACCCTTTCACCATACGAGCAGTACTTC.

About this clone itself: It differs at one base from a far larger clone, so likely a read error. V usage is TRBV5-1 and J usage is TRBJ2-2; possible D gene TRBD2, 5 bases. This CDR3 comprises 14 residues. Germline-derived CDR1 and CDR2 are SGHRS and YFSETQ. CDR3 loop: CASSLEVNTGELSF. The CDR3 region has the DNA TGCGCCAGCAGCTTGGAAGTTAACACCGGGGAGCTGTCTTTT.

This clone has a single count. V and J are TRBV11-2 and TRBJ1-5; D gene unclear. The CDR3 is made up of 13 amino acids. Trimming took off 1 base at V and 0 bases at J, with 1 base between the two ends. Germline V gene data show CDR1 as SGHAT and CDR2 as FQNNGV. DNA for the CDR3: TGTGCCAGCAGCTTAGCTAGCAATCAGCCCCAGCATTTT. It translates to CASSLASNQPQHF.

V and J are TRBV18 and TRBJ2-7; 8 nucleotides line up with TRBD2. The V segment lost 2 bases and the J segment 7 bases; nucleotides outside the gene matches: 4. Per the germline V gene, CDR1 is KGHSH and CDR2 is LQKENI. CDR3 length: 13 residues. The chain's CDR3 is CASSPSREGEQYF. CDR3 coding DNA: TGTGCCAGCTCACCAAGCCGGGAGGGAGAGCAGTACTTC.

This clone was observed a single time. CDR3 protein: CASSPPQNYGYTF. DNA for the CDR3: TGTGCCAGCAGCCCGCCACAGAACTATGGCTACACCTTC. The genes are TRBV5-4 and TRBJ1-2; D is unclear. Germline CDR1 and CDR2: SGHNT and YYREEE (reference sequence). The CDR3 is made up of 13 amino acids. Trimming took 4 bases from V and 2 from J, leaving 9 bases between them.

About this clone: A much larger clone differs by one base, so this may be a read error. The J gene is TRBJ2-7, the V gene TRBV15, with a weak D call TRBD1 (6 bases). Germline CDR1 reads LNHNV; CDR2 reads YYDKDF (reference sequence). This CDR3 is built from 14 residues. This CDR3 is CATSFTGSSYKQYF. The DNA for the CDR3 is TGTGCCACCAGTTTCACAGGGAGCTCCTACAAGCAGTACTTC.

The genes are TRBV5-1 and TRBJ2-7; D remains unclear. Trimming took 0 bases from V and 4 from J, leaving 8 bases between them. This CDR3 comprises 13 residues. CDR1 is SGHRS and CDR2 is YFSETQ in the germline V gene. The CDR3 DNA is TGCGCCAGCAGCTTGGCCCCACGTTACGAGCAGTACTTC. Protein sequence: CASSLAPRYEQYF.

In the case of this clone: A far larger clone is a single base away, which makes a read error likely. The same CDR3 can be traced to other DNA sequences in this sample. Here the CDR3 DNA reads TGTGCCAGCAGCTTAGCGCTTGGGAGTGGCTACGAGCAGTACTTC. Its translation is CASSLALGSGYEQYF. J is TRBJ2-7 and V is TRBV11-2, with D possibly matching TRBD2 (5 bases). Germline V lookup: CDR1 SGHAT, CDR2 FQNNGV. The CDR3 runs to 15 residues. V gave up 1 base and J gave up 3 bases, with 13 bases separating them.

In regard to this clone: A read error is likely here: a far larger clone is one base away. This CDR3 is also generated by other DNA sequences in the sample. CDR3 DNA: TGTGCCAGCAGATCGGGACTAGCGGGAGGCGACGAGCAGTTCTTC. Translated: CASRSGLAGGDEQFF. This chain joins TRBV11-2 and TRBJ2-1; 15 bases map to TRBD2. After removal of 6 bases from V and 10 bases from J, the junction contained 7 bases not matched to a gene. The CDR3 sequence is 15 residues long. CDR1 SGHAT and CDR2 FQNNGV come from the germline V gene.

This clone has a handful of counts. V and J are TRBV7-9 and TRBJ2-7, with 7 bases lining up with TRBD2. V shed 4 bases and J 5 bases; nucleotides not matched to a gene: 11. CDR3 length: 15 amino acids. The germline CDR1 and CDR2 sequences are SEHNR and FQNEAQ (reference sequence). The CDR3: CASSSGRKGRDEQYF. The CDR3 DNA follows: TGTGCCAGCAGCTCCGGGAGGAAAGGCCGCGACGAGCAGTACTTC.

J is TRBJ1-2 and V is TRBV4-2; D gene ambiguous. The CDR3 is 13 amino acids. V was clipped by 1 base and J by 6 bases, with 9 bases between them. Germline CDR1 reads LGHNA; CDR2 reads YNFKEQ. The CDR3 DNA follows: TGTGCCAGCAGCCAAGGAGTTGGGCATGGCTACACCTTC. It codes for CASSQGVGHGYTF.

V is TRBV7-9 and J is TRBJ1-2; possible D gene TRBD1, 6 bases. Germline V gene lookup returns CDR1 SEHNR and CDR2 FQNEAQ (reference sequence). This CDR3 is built from 14 residues. V was pared by 1 base and J by 6 bases, with 12 bases between. The CDR3 is CASSLGGRVDGYTF. The DNA of the CDR3 is TGTGCCAGCAGCTTAGGGGGGCGGGTTGATGGCTACACCTTC.

The gene calls are TRBV21-1 and TRBJ2-4; the listed D gene, TRBD1, was not tested against the DNA. TRBV21-1 is recorded as a pseudogene. CDR3 length: 15 amino acids. The CDR3 DNA reads as TGTGCCAGCAGTTGGGCCCCCAAAGTCTTAAACATTCAGTACTTC. Translated: CASSWAPKVLNIQYF.

This chain joins TRBV9 and TRBJ1-4; D is perhaps TRBD1 (6 bases). Germline V gene sequence: CDR1 SGDLS, CDR2 YYNGEE. Trimming stripped 2 bases from V and 7 bases from J, with 18 bases between. This CDR3 spans 16 amino acids. As DNA, the CDR3 is TGTGCCAGCAGCGTCGCTCAGGGGTTTGGGGGTGAAAAACTGTTTTTT. Its protein is CASSVAQGFGGEKLFF.

This chain joins TRBV12-1 and TRBJ2-7; TRBD1, the D gene given by the table, was not confirmed from the DNA. TRBV12-1 is a pseudogene segment. This CDR3 region has 15 residues. CDR3 DNA: TGTGCCAGCAGCGCTCCGGGACAGGGGCCCTACGAGCAGTACTTC. It specifies CASSAPGQGPYEQYF.